These 16 T cell receptor beta chains were sequenced from one sample in a study of T-cell memory formation after mild COVID-19. TCRdb called the 5' RACE reads again in MiXCR, with one record for every CDR3 protein. This table has some 200,000 distinct CDR3 sequences, 9.5% to 10% appearing once. What was sequenced was PBMCs or a T cell subset sorted from them (not recorded which). These receptors all stem from a young man who had mild COVID-19 (a few samples of this study predate the infection). Cell type and time point are not known.

The CDR3 sequence is CASSRLAGANEQFF. CDR3 nucleotide sequence: TGTGCCAGCAGCCGACTAGCGGGGGCCAATGAGCAGTTCTTC. The chain is built from TRBV3-1 and TRBJ2-1; the match to TRBD2 covers 12 bases. Trimming cost V 4 bases and J 6 bases; bases outside gene matches: 1. Germline CDR1 is LGHDT and CDR2 is YNNKEL (reference sequence). The CDR3 is 14 amino acids.

The V gene is TRBV12-3 or TRBV12-4, the J gene TRBJ2-1, with 9 positions matching TRBD1. J lost 6 bases, V lost 1 base, and 4 bases had no gene match. The CDR3 consists of 15 residues. The CDR3 loop reads CASSLDRGPVNEQFF. CDR3 DNA: TGTGCCAGCAGTTTAGACAGGGGGCCAGTCAATGAGCAGTTCTTC.

The chain links TRBV20-1 to TRBJ1-1; 8 bases are a match to TRBD1. CDR3 size: 12 residues. Trimming removed 6 bases from V and 3 bases from J; junction bases left unmatched: 3. From germline, CDR1 is DFQATT and CDR2 SNEGSKA (reference sequence). The CDR3, as DNA: TGCAGTGCCCAGGACAGGGACACTGAAGCTTTCTTT. Translated, it gives CSAQDRDTEAFF.

At least ten counts were recorded for this clonotype. CDR3 DNA sequence: TGCGCCAGCAGCTTGGAGGGCACTGGAAACACCATATATTTT. It translates to CASSLEGTGNTIYF. V and J are TRBV5-1 and TRBJ1-3; D gene uncertain. V gave up 0 bases and J gave up 2 bases, with 6 bases separating them. The germline CDR1 and CDR2 sequences are SGHRS and YFSETQ. The CDR3 is made up of 14 amino acids.

This clonotype was observed a handful of times. The chain links TRBV12-3 or TRBV12-4 to TRBJ2-3; D is unclear. The CDR3 runs 11 residues. Trimming shortened V by 3 bases and J by 7 bases, and 5 bases separated the two germline ends. CDR3: CASSFSNTQYF. The CDR3 DNA is TGTGCCAGCAGTTTTTCGAATACGCAGTATTTT.

This clonotype has only a few counts. V usage is TRBV5-1 and J usage is TRBJ2-1; maybe TRBD2 (5 bases). CDR1 and CDR2 from the germline V gene are SGHRS and YFSETQ. V was cut by 0 bases and J by 8 bases, with 12 bases left in between. CDR3 length: 14 residues. CDR3 coding DNA: TGCGCCAGCAGCTTGGGCTTTGAGGGCGATGAGCAGTTCTTC. As protein: CASSLGFEGDEQFF.

This clonotype has at least ten counts. This chain uses TRBV12-3 or TRBV12-4 with TRBJ1-1; D not resolved. V was shortened by 4 bases and J by 11 bases, with 11 bases between the two germline ends. The CDR3 covers 11 residues. CDR3 residues: CASSWEGRAFF. The CDR3 region has the DNA TGTGCCAGCAGTTGGGAAGGTAGGGCTTTCTTT.

The rearrangement uses TRBV23-1 and TRBJ2-7; D perhaps matches TRBD2 (5 bases). TRBV23-1 qualifies as an ORF whose function is uncertain. The V gene lost 11 bases and the J gene lost 5 bases, with 10 bases spanning the gap. This CDR3 contains 10 residues. As DNA, the CDR3 is TGCGCCCCCACGGAGGACGAGCAGTACTTC. Translated: CAPTEDEQYF.

The rearrangement uses TRBV11-2 and TRBJ2-3, with D possibly matching TRBD2 (5 bases). From germline, CDR1 is SGHAT and CDR2 FQNNGV. V gave up 5 bases and J gave up 4 bases, with 16 bases separating them. The CDR3 has 15 residues. CDR3 loop: CASSPGLKQSDTQYF. CDR3 DNA: TGTGCCAGCAGCCCAGGACTTAAACAATCAGATACGCAGTATTTT.

In this sample, this clonotype turned up many times. This chain joins TRBV28 and TRBJ2-5; D remains ambiguous. V lost 6 bases to trimming and J lost 5 bases, with 13 bases between them. The CDR3 length is 13 residues. CDR1 and CDR2 from the germline V gene are MDHEN and SYDVKM. The CDR3 reads CASRLSSTETQYF. The CDR3 nucleotides are TGTGCCAGCAGGCTAAGTAGTACGGAGACCCAGTACTTC.

This sequence joins TRBV6-5 and TRBJ2-5; D is perhaps TRBD2 (5 bases). The CDR3 loop spans 12 amino acids. Deletions cut 8 bases from V and 4 bases from J, with 11 bases between. The germline V gene has CDR1 MNHEY and CDR2 SVGAGI. The CDR3 here is CASRAGVETQYF. The CDR3 DNA reads TGTGCCAGCCGGGCCGGGGTAGAGACCCAGTACTTC.

The chain uses TRBV6-6 and TRBJ1-5, with 7 bases matching TRBD1. CDR1 is MNHNY and CDR2 is SVGAGI in the germline V gene (reference sequence). This CDR3 is 16 amino acids long. V was pared by 6 bases and J by 7 bases, with 15 bases of the junction left unmatched. CDR3: CASSLDNYRGEQPQHF. In DNA form, the CDR3 reads TGTGCCAGCAGCCTAGATAATTACAGGGGAGAGCAGCCCCAGCATTTT.

This clonotype was seen a few times. The chain uses TRBV20-1 and TRBJ2-7; D gene ambiguous. Trimming left V 0 bases short and J 3 bases short, with 15 bases between. The CDR3 has 15 amino acids. Germline loops: CDR1 DFQATT, CDR2 SNEGSKA (reference sequence). In DNA, the CDR3 is TGCAGTGCTAGAGAGAAGGGTCCAGAGGTCTACGAGCAGTACTTC. Encoded protein: CSAREKGPEVYEQYF.

In its sample, this clonotype was seen many times. The rearrangement uses TRBV5-4 and TRBJ2-3, with D uncertain. Trimming left V 4 bases short and J 4 bases short, with 10 bases between. The CDR3 runs 13 residues. Germline V CDR1 and CDR2: SGHNT, YYREEE (reference sequence). CDR3 residues: CASSIDLADTQYF. DNA of the CDR3: TGTGCCAGCAGCATCGACCTGGCAGATACGCAGTATTTT.

A few counts support this clonotype. This rearrangement joins TRBV7-2 to TRBJ1-2; a weak D match, TRBD1 (5 bases). Germline V gene lookup returns CDR1 SGHTA and CDR2 FQGNSA. V lost 5 bases and J 4 bases, leaving 11 bases between the germline ends. The CDR3 spans 13 residues. The CDR3 region is CASSRAQGYGYTF. The CDR3 nucleotides read TGTGCCAGCAGCCGCGCCCAGGGCTATGGCTACACCTTC.

V is TRBV12-3 or TRBV12-4 and J is TRBJ2-2, with D hard to call. Trimming left V 4 bases short and J 7 bases short, with 10 bases between. This CDR3 has 13 amino acids. CDR3 sequence reads: CASSSVARGELFF. The CDR3 bases are TGTGCCAGCAGTTCCGTTGCTCGCGGGGAGCTGTTTTTT.